Listed here is a single TCR beta chain. Its antigen remains unidentified. Sequencing used immunoSEQ multiplex PCR; TCRdb keeps in-frame clones, though not all of them. The table records 50,000 to 70,000 clones, around 90% of them present only once. The V gene end was trimmed by 4 bases and the J gene end by 3 bases; junction bases not matched to a gene: 7. From germline, CDR1 is SGHTS and CDR2 YDEGEE. This CDR3 is built from 16 residues. The data belong to a study of lymphopenia after photon versus proton radiotherapy. Study outcomes and limitations: Oligoclonal CD8+ Temra expansion after nadir drove photon patients' diversity drop. A bigger post-nadir fall in TCR diversity correlated inversely with survival time in deceased patients. Relative stability marked proton patients; photon patients lost diversity and naive cells. Better survival with proton therapy was suggested as possible, not demonstrated.

The sequence was collected from an elderly man with esophageal cancer. The genes are TRBV5-8 and TRBJ2-3, with 11 bases lining up with TRBD2. Sequencing used peripheral blood, obtained from a patient treated with proton-based radiotherapy. Here the CDR3 reads CASSIISGRVTDTQYF. The CDR3 DNA sequence: TGTGCCAGCAGCATAATTAGCGGGAGGGTTACAGATACGCAGTATTTT.